This T cell receptor (beta chain) originates from a study of T-cell memory formation after mild COVID-19. TCRalpha and TCRbeta libraries used 5'RACE with constant-segment primers and UMIs. TCRdb itself ran the 5' RACE reads through MiXCR, one entry per CDR3 protein. The sample includes some 600,000 distinct CDR3 sequences, around 15% of them seen just once. This clonotype was counted at least ten times. Its target is not known. Study-level points and caveats: CD4+ contracting clones lay mainly in CM and EM, CD8+ ones in EMRA. Researchers found some responding clones in pre-infection memory, a sign that cross-reactive memory joined.

V was trimmed by 5 bases and J by 7 bases, leaving 18 bases between them. The CDR3 sequence is 15 residues long. The receptor's source is an adult woman who had mild COVID-19 (a few samples of this study predate the infection). Cell type and time point are not known. This sequence joins TRBV12-3 or TRBV12-4 and TRBJ2-1; D is possibly TRBD1 or TRBD2 (5 bases each). Sequencing input: PBMCs or a T cell subset sorted from them (not recorded which). CDR3 bases: TGTGCCAGCAGTCCCCGGGGCGGGTTGGGGAATGAGCAGTTCTTC. Translation gives CASSPRGGLGNEQFF.